Listed below are T cell receptor beta chains from one sample, sequenced in a study of T cell repertoires in cytomegalovirus infection. TCRdb ran MiXCR on the reads and lists one entry per CDR3 protein. Of approximately 500,000 distinct CDR3 sequences detected, approximately 15% appear once; the ten largest clones hold approximately 24%. Sequenced: CD8+ T cells from PBMCs. Receptor source: a human donor in good health (CMV status not recorded). Some clones in this sample may be carry-over from other donors' samples. CDR3s include the opening cysteine and the closing phenylalanine or tryptophan. Each record gives: J gene, D gene, V gene, clone size, CDR3 DNA, CDR3 protein. A D gene is named only where the DNA matches it firmly. Expanded clones are given a class, and other clones once, few, many or no size at all.

TRBJ2-7 | . | TRBV28 | many | TGTGCCAGCAGTTCCGGACGGCTCTCCTACGAGCAGTACTTC | CASSSGRLSYEQYF
TRBJ1-5 | . | TRBV10-3 | . | TGTGCCATCAGTGAGCACAGGGTAGACAGCAATCAGCCCCAGCATTTT | CAISEHRVDSNQPQHF
TRBJ1-2 | TRBD1 | TRBV20-1 | few | TGCAGTGCTAGAGATGACAGGGGGGGCAACTATGGCTACACCTTC | CSARDDRGGNYGYTF
TRBJ1-1 | . | TRBV28 | . | TGTGCCAGCAGTTTATACCCCAGGGCCCTTCTGAACACTGAAGCTTTCTTT | CASSLYPRALLNTEAFF
TRBJ1-2 | TRBD1 | TRBV18 | . | TGTGCCAGCTCACCAAGGGAGACAGGGAACTATGGCTACACCTTC | CASSPRETGNYGYTF
TRBJ2-3 | . | TRBV12-3/TRBV12-4 | . | TGTGCCAGCAGTTTCCCCGAGGGGGTCACAGATACGCAGTATTTT | CASSFPEGVTDTQYF
TRBJ2-7 | . | TRBV7-9 | many | TGTGCCAGCAGCCCCCGGACGGTGGACGAGCAGTACTTC | CASSPRTVDEQYF
TRBJ2-1 | TRBD2 | TRBV11-3 | many | TGTGCCAGCAGCCCATCTAGCGGGAGGTGGGATGAGCAGTTCTTC | CASSPSSGRWDEQFF
TRBJ1-1 | . | TRBV6-5 | many | TGTGCCAGCAGTTATTCCGACAGAACTGAAGCTTTCTTT | CASSYSDRTEAFF
TRBJ2-1 | . | TRBV11-2 | many | TGTGCCAGCAGCTTAGATCTCGGGACCTTAGCAAACAATGAGCAGTTCTTC | CASSLDLGTLANNEQFF
TRBJ2-1 | TRBD2 | TRBV7-6 | many | TGTGCCAGCAGCTTATTGGCGGGAGGCCGATCGAGCTCCTACAATGAGCAGTTCTTC | CASSLLAGGRSSSYNEQFF
TRBJ2-5 | TRBD2 | TRBV3-1 | . | TGTGCCAGCAGCCAGCCCCCAGCGGGAGGAAGAGAGACCCAGTACTTC | CASSQPPAGGRETQYF